This entry describes one TCR beta chain. Treatment noted: roughly 19 received Ad26.COV2.S at low or high dose, single or two shots; about 5 received placebo; per-sample allocation not given. Samples came from day 63 after the first vaccine or placebo injection. TCRdb keeps only in-frame clones here, not all; method: immunoSEQ multiplex PCR. The sample carries about 440,000 clones, about nine tenths recorded once. The sample originates from a study of Ad26.COV2.S vaccination and SARS-CoV-2 variants. Looked up from germline, CDR1 is KGHSH and CDR2 is LQKENI. The ends lost 0 bases at V and 0 bases at J; junction bases unmatched: 19. The CDR3 extends over 22 amino acids.

The specimen comprised peripheral blood, sampled in a trial of Ad26.COV2.S vaccine versus placebo. This sequence was found in a person between 18 and 65 years old who received the Ad26.COV2.S COVID-19 vaccine or a placebo. The chain has TRBV18 and TRBJ2-3; 9 bases match TRBD2. The CDR3 DNA is TGTGCCAGCTCACCACCGTACGGGACAGCTATACTAGCGGGTCAAAGCACAGATACGCAGTATTTT. It specifies CASSPPYGTAILAGQSTDTQYF.